A single count supports the clone carrying this T cell receptor beta chain. Its matching antigen is unknown. Both 60 Vbeta primers and 13 Jbeta primers went into the PCR. Measured with immunoSEQ multiplex PCR; TCRdb has only the in-frame clones, and not every one. The sample shows under 200,000 clones, approximately 82% of them seen only once. This record comes from a study of cytomegalovirus exposure and HLA in healthy donors. Between the trimmed V and J ends, which lost 1 base and 2 bases, there was a span of 14 bases. CDR1 and CDR2 (germline): SGHDN, FVKESK. CDR3 length: 16 amino acids. Overall study findings and caveats: Evidence from a later analysis indicated that most CMV-associated TCR beta chains looked HLA-restricted.

The sequence derives from a man aged 50 to 59 in good health and CMV-seropositive. The chain joins TRBV14 to TRBJ2-5; D may be TRBD1 (5 bases). Sequencing was performed on PBMCs. The CDR3 coding sequence is TGTGCCAGCAGCCAAGTGGGGATGGGGCTTCAAGAGACCCAGTACTTC. Translation: CASSQVGMGLQETQYF.